Following are 20 T cell receptor beta chains from one sample sequenced in a study of T cell changes during pregnancy in multiple sclerosis. Libraries were prepared by immunoSEQ multiplex PCR; TCRdb keeps only in-frame clonotypes and omits some of them. The sample records fewer than 70,000 clones, approximately 92% being singletons. The sample in question was CD8+ T cells from peripheral blood mononuclear cells, obtained in the third trimester of pregnancy. The receptors come from a female donor in good health, enrolled as a control in a pregnancy study.

The rearrangement links TRBV9 to TRBJ1-2; 7 positions agree with TRBD1. J was trimmed by 4 bases and V by 0 bases; bases with no gene match: 9. Germline values: CDR1 SGDLS, CDR2 YYNGEE. The CDR3 has 16 amino acids. The CDR3, as DNA: TGTGCCAGCAGCGTAGGAAACAGGGGAGGCACCTATGGCTACACCTTC. It codes for CASSVGNRGGTYGYTF.

This clone was seen more than once but under ten times. This chain connects TRBV30 to TRBJ1-1, with D unclear. CDR1 and CDR2 (germline): GTSNPN, SVGIG (reference sequence). Trimming stripped 4 bases from V and 4 bases from J, with 16 bases between. The length of the CDR3 is 14 residues. CDR3 nucleotides: TGTGCCTGGATGGTGAGCGGGGAGGGCACTGAAGCTTTCTTT. Translated: CAWMVSGEGTEAFF.

V and J are TRBV6-4 and TRBJ1-1; D is unclear. CDR3 length: 13 residues. V gave up 4 bases and J gave up 1 base, with 7 bases separating them. In germline, CDR1 is MRHNA, CDR2 SNTAGT. CDR3 in amino acids: CASSVGANTEAFF. The CDR3 region has the DNA TGTGCCAGCAGTGTGGGCGCGAACACTGAAGCTTTCTTT.

The chain combines TRBV4-3 with TRBJ2-3; TRBD2 aligns across 13 bases. Germline CDR1 and CDR2: LGHNA and YSLEER. J gave up 8 bases and V 0 bases, and 5 bases lay outside the gene matches. There are 16 residues in the CDR3. In DNA, the CDR3 is TGCGCCAGCAGCCAAGAAATACTAGCGGGGGGGGGTACGCAGTATTTT. Encoded protein: CASSQEILAGGGTQYF.

The chain uses TRBV27 and TRBJ1-5; maybe TRBD1 (6 bases). Germline V CDR1 and CDR2: MNHEY, SMNVEV (reference sequence). V lost 6 bases, J lost 5 bases, and 17 bases lay in between. CDR3 size: 15 residues. This chain's CDR3 is CASSITGTPHQPQHF. The CDR3 bases are TGTGCCAGCAGCATAACCGGGACACCGCATCAGCCCCAGCATTTT.

V usage is TRBV30 and J usage is TRBJ1-1, with TRBD1 as a possible D gene (5 bases). Germline V CDR1 and CDR2: GTSNPN, SVGIG (reference sequence). The CDR3 runs to 11 residues. The germline V and J ends were trimmed by 4 bases and 5 bases, with 8 bases remaining between them. The CDR3 region is CAWNGGTEAFF. The DNA for the CDR3 is TGTGCCTGGAATGGGGGGACTGAAGCTTTCTTT.

This rearrangement joins TRBV2 to TRBJ2-7; maybe TRBD2 (6 bases). V shed 8 bases and J shed 6 bases, with 11 bases lying between them. Germline V gene lookup returns CDR1 SNHLY and CDR2 FYNNEI. The CDR3 has 11 residues. In DNA, the CDR3 is TGTGCCAGCTTCGGCGGGGTCGAGCAGTACTTC. Encoded protein: CASFGGVEQYF.

This clone was seen a handful of times. This chain connects TRBV11-2 to TRBJ1-5; D is unresolved. V was cut by 2 bases and J by 0 bases, with 8 bases left in between. The CDR3 is 15 amino acids. Germline V CDR1 and CDR2: SGHAT, FQNNGV. The chain's CDR3 is CASSLYHSSNQPQHF. CDR3 sequence (DNA): TGTGCCAGCAGCTTATATCACAGTAGCAATCAGCCCCAGCATTTT. The whole variable domain, remainder taken from reference TRBV11-2 and TRBJ1-5, is EAGVAQSPRYKIIEKRQSVAFWCNPISGHATLYWYQQILGQGPKLLIQFQNNGVVDDSQLPKDRFSAERLKGVDSTLKIQPAKLEDSAVYLCASSLYHSSNQPQHFGDGTRLSIL.

The V gene is TRBV2, the J gene TRBJ2-7; 8 nucleotides line up with TRBD2. The CDR3 sequence is 13 residues long. The trim removed 3 bases at V and 3 bases at J, leaving 1 base unmatched. Germline CDR1 SNHLY, CDR2 FYNNEI. CDR3 sequence: CASSEGLDYEQYF. DNA of the CDR3: TGTGCCAGCAGTGAGGGACTAGACTACGAGCAGTACTTC.

This rearrangement joins TRBV30 to TRBJ2-5; D is ambiguous. The CDR3 has 16 amino acids. Per germline, CDR1 GTSNPN and CDR2 SVGIG (reference sequence). V lost 2 bases and J lost 2, with 18 bases in between. CDR3 region: CAWSPPNRHLQETQYF. The CDR3 DNA reads as TGTGCCTGGAGTCCTCCTAACCGACACTTACAAGAGACCCAGTACTTC.

The chain employs TRBV2 and TRBJ1-2, with TRBD1 matching 7 bases. The CDR3 is made up of 12 amino acids. The germline V gene has CDR1 SNHLY and CDR2 FYNNEI. With 10 bases clipped from V and 4 bases from J, the junction kept 6 bases outside the gene matches. CDR3 sequence (DNA): TGTGCCACCCAGGGGGACCGCTATGGCTACACCTTC. Amino acids: CATQGDRYGYTF.

CDR3 sequence: CAILRPGPRGEKLFF. CDR3 sequence (DNA): TGTGCCATCCTACGACCGGGCCCCCGAGGGGAAAAACTGTTTTTT. The chain joins TRBV7-9 to TRBJ1-4, with unresolved D. Germline V gives CDR1 SEHNR, CDR2 FQNEAQ (reference sequence). The CDR3 sequence is 15 residues long. Trimming shortened V by 10 bases and J by 8 bases, and 23 bases separated the two germline ends.

The genes are TRBV7-2 and TRBJ2-7; D might be TRBD1 (8 bases). This CDR3 region has 14 residues. Trimming took 6 bases from V and 3 from J, leaving 15 bases between them. Germline CDR1 is SGHTA and CDR2 is FQGNSA. The CDR3 region has the DNA TGTGCCAGCAGGGAGCGGGGACAGGACTACGAGCAGTACTTC. The encoded protein is CASRERGQDYEQYF.

The chain has TRBV19 and TRBJ1-5; D remains ambiguous. The CDR3 has 18 residues. Per germline, CDR1 LNHDA and CDR2 SQIVND (reference sequence). Trimming left V 3 bases short and J 1 base short, with 19 bases between. CDR3 amino acids: CASSIPTLSPRSNQPQHF. CDR3 nucleotides: TGTGCCAGTAGTATTCCCACACTCTCACCGAGGAGCAATCAGCCCCAGCATTTT.

The V gene is TRBV13, the J gene TRBJ2-3; D is possibly TRBD2 (6 bases). The CDR3 runs 17 residues. V lost 6 bases to trimming and J lost 0 bases, with 19 bases between them. CDR1 is PRHDT, CDR2 FYEKMQ, per germline (reference sequence). CDR3 residues: CASSITRRDLSTDTQYF. The CDR3 bases are TGTGCCAGCAGTATAACGCGCCGGGACTTGAGCACAGATACGCAGTATTTT.

This chain links TRBV4-1 with TRBJ2-7, with 10 bases aligning to TRBD2. V shed 0 bases, J shed 4 bases, and the junction held 3 bases outside the gene matches. The CDR3 is 15 residues long. The germline gives CDR1 MGHRA, CDR2 YSYEKL. In nucleotides, the CDR3 is TGCGCCAGCAGCCAAGACAGCGGGGGGGCTTACGAGCAGTACTTC. Encoded protein: CASSQDSGGAYEQYF.

The V call is TRBV9, the J call TRBJ2-3; 10 bases are a match to TRBD2. CDR3 length equals 17 residues. V was clipped by 2 bases and J by 2 bases; unmatched bases: 8. CDR1 and CDR2 (germline): SGDLS, YYNGEE. The CDR3 coding sequence is TGTGCCAGCAGCGTTTACCTCGGGACTAGCGACACAGATACGCAGTATTTT. Translated, it gives CASSVYLGTSDTDTQYF.

This chain joins TRBV4-3 and TRBJ2-7; the D gene is possibly TRBD2 (6 bases). Germline V gives CDR1 LGHNA, CDR2 YSLEER. The V and J ends lost 1 base and 5 bases respectively, with 12 bases between them. CDR3 size: 14 residues. CDR3 DNA: TGCGCCAGCAGCCAAGCGAGTTGGGAGGACGAGCAGTACTTC. It is translated as CASSQASWEDEQYF.

The chain employs TRBV9 and TRBJ1-5; D might be TRBD1 (6 bases). Germline values: CDR1 SGDLS, CDR2 YYNGEE. Trimming took 3 bases from V and 7 from J, leaving 11 bases between them. The CDR3 has 13 residues. The CDR3 protein is CASSDSGAQPQHF. In DNA, the CDR3 is TGTGCCAGCAGCGACTCAGGGGCCCAGCCCCAGCATTTT. The full variable domain, rest sourced from reference TRBV9 and TRBJ1-5, is DSGVTQTPKHLITATGQRVTLRCSPRSGDLSVYWYQQSLDQGLQFLIQYYNGEERAKGNILERFSAQQFPDLHSELNLSSLELGDSALYFCASSDSGAQPQHFGDGTRLSIL.

CDR3 region: CASLIQGAQETQYF. In DNA, the CDR3 is TGTGCCAGCCTAATACAGGGGGCCCAAGAGACCCAGTACTTC. The chain links TRBV2 to TRBJ2-5, with 9 bases that match TRBD1. Per the germline V gene, CDR1 is SNHLY and CDR2 is FYNNEI. V dropped 8 bases and J dropped 1; count of bases not matched to a gene: 5. This CDR3 is 14 amino acids long.